Here is one TCR beta chain with its context. Sequencing templates came from extracted RNA that was reverse transcribed into cDNA. The method was immunoSEQ multiplex PCR; TCRdb's version includes in-frame clones alone and lacks a portion of them. This table holds about 180,000 clones, less than 75% found once. This specimen belongs to a study of CD8+ T cells in alopecia areata. This receptor was identified in a human donor with alopecia areata. The specimen was CD8+ T cells sorted from blood, collected at week 0.

The CDR3 nucleotides read TGTGCCAGCAGCTGGGGGACAGGGAAGGGCTACACCTTC. This codes for CASSWGTGKGYTF. The V gene is TRBV5-6, the J gene TRBJ1-2; 9 bases align to TRBD1. This CDR3 spans 13 amino acids. Germline CDR1 reads SGHDT; CDR2 reads YYEEEE. The V gene end was trimmed by 3 bases and the J gene end by 8 bases; junction bases not matched to a gene: 5. Full variable domain (remainder filled in from reference TRBV5-6 and TRBJ1-2): DAGVTQSPTHLIKTRGQQVTLRCSPKSGHDTVSWYQQALGQGPQFIFQYYEEEERQRGNFPDRFSGHQFPNYSSELNVNALLLGDSALYLCASSWGTGKGYTFGSGTRLTVV.